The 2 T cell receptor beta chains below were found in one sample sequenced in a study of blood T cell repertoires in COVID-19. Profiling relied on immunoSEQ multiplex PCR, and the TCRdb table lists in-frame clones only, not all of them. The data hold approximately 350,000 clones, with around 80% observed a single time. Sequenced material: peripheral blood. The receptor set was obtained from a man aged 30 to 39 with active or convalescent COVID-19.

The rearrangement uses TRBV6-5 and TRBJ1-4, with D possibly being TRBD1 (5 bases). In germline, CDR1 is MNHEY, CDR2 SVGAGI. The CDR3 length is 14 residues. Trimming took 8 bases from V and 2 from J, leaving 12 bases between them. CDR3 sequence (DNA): TGTGCCAGCGGGGGGGAGGCGACTAATGAAAAACTGTTTTTT. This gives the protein CASGGEATNEKLFF.

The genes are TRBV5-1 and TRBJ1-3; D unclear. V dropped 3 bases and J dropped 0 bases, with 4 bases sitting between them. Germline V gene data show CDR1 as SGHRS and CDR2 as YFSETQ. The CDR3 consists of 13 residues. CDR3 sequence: CASSSHSGNTIYF. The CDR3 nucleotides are TGCGCCAGCAGCTCCCACTCTGGAAACACCATATATTTT. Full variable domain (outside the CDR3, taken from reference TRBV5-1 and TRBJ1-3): KAGVTQTPRYLIKTRGQQVTLSCSPISGHRSVSWYQQTPGQGLQFLFEYFSETQRNKGNFPGRFSGRQFSNSRSEMNVSTLELGDSALYLCASSSHSGNTIYFGEGSWLTVV.